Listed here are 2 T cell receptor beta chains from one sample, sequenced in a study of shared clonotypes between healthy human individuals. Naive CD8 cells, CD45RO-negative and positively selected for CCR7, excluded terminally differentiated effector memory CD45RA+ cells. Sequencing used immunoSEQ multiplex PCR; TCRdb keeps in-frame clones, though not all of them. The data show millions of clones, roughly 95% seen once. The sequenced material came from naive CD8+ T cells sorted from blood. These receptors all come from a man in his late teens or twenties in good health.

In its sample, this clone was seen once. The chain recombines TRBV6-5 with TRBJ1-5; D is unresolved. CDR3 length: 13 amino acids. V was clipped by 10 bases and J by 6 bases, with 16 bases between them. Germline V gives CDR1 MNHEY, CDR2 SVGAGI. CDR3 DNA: TGTGCCACCTCAGAAATAGAATCTCAGCCCCAGCATTTT. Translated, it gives CATSEIESQPQHF.

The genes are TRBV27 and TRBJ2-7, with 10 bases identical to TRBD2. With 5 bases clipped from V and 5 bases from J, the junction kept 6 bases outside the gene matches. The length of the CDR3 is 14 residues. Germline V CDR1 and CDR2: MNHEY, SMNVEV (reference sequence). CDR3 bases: TGTGCCAGCAGTCCCCGGACTAGCGGACACGAGCAGTACTTC. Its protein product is CASSPRTSGHEQYF.